This TCR beta chain was identified during a study of graft-versus-host responses after intestinal transplantation. Study-wide results and caveats: When patients had graft-donor T cell macrochimerism, their allografts held high graft-versus-host to host-versus-graft clonal ratios.

Using immunoSEQ multiplex PCR, the repertoire was profiled, and TCRdb retains in-frame clones only, with some absent. The table includes 25,000 to 35,000 clones, around 85% detected once. Losses at the gene ends were 5 bases for V and 8 bases for J; bases not matched to a gene: 7. The germline CDR1 and CDR2 sequences are PRHDT and FYEKMQ (reference sequence). The CDR3 sequence is 14 residues long. A note on this clone: Its antigen is as yet unknown.

The material was unstimulated CD8+ T cells sorted from spleen or lymph node cells, obtained before intestinal transplant. V is TRBV13 and J is TRBJ2-1, with 9 positions matching TRBD2. The sequence was obtained from a human donor who received an intestinal transplant. CDR3 DNA: TGTGCCAGCAGCGACTCACTAGCGGGCCATGAGCAGTTCTTC. It is translated as CASSDSLAGHEQFF.